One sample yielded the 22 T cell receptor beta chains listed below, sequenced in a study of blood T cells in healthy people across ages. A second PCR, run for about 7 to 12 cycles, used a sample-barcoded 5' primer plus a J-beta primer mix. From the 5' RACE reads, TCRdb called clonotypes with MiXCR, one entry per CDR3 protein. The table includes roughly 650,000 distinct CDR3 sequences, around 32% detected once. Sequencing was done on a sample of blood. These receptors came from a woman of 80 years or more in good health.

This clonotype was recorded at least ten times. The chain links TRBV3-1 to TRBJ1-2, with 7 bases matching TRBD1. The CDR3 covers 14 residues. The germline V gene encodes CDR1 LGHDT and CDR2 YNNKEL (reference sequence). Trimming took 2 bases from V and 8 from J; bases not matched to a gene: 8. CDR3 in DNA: TGTGCCAGCAGCCAAAATTTACAGGGGAGAGGCTACACCTTC. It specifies CASSQNLQGRGYTF.

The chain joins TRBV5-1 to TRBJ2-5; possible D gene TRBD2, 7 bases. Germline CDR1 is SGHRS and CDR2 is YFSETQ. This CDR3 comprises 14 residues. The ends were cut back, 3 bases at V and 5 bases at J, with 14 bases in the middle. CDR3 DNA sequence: TGCGCCAGCAGCTCCCCTGCGGGGGCGGAGACCCAGTACTTC. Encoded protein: CASSSPAGAETQYF.

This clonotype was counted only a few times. The CDR3 region has the DNA TGTGCCAGCAACCGGGACAGGGGAGGAGATCAGCCCCAGCATTTT. Amino acid sequence: CASNRDRGGDQPQHF. The chain employs TRBV6-2 or TRBV6-3 and TRBJ1-5; 10 positions agree with TRBD1. Trimming took 7 bases from V and 5 from J; bases not matched to a gene: 8. The germline gives CDR1 MNHEY, CDR2 SVGEGT. The length of the CDR3 is 15 residues.

The CDR3 nucleotides read TGTGCCAGCAGCAACTACGACACCTACGAGCAGTACTTC. This sequence encodes CASSNYDTYEQYF. V is TRBV7-9 and J is TRBJ2-7, with unresolved D. The CDR3 sequence is 13 residues long. Germline-derived CDR1 and CDR2 are SEHNR and FQNEAQ (reference sequence). V was pared by 5 bases and J by 2 bases, with 10 bases between.

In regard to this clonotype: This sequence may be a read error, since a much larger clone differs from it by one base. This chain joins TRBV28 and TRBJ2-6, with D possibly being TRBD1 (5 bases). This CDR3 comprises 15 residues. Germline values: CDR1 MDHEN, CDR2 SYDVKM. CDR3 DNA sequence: TGTGCCAGCACCTCCCCAAATTTAGGGGCCAACGTCCCGACTTTC. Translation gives CASTSPNLGANVPTF.

The CDR3 DNA is TGCGCCAGCAGCTTGGTAGCGTATAGCACAGATACGCAGTATTTT. This encodes CASSLVAYSTDTQYF. The V and J genes are TRBV5-1 and TRBJ2-3; TRBD2 might be the D (5 bases). CDR3 length equals 15 residues. The germline V gene encodes CDR1 SGHRS and CDR2 YFSETQ. The V gene lost 0 bases and the J gene lost 0 bases, with 8 bases spanning the gap.

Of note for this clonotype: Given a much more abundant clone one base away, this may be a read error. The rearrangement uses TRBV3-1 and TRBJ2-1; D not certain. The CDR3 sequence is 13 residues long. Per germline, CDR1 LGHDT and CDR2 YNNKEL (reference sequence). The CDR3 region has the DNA TGTGCCAACAGCCAAGTTTCCTACAATGAGCAGTTCTTC. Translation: CANSQVSYNEQFF.

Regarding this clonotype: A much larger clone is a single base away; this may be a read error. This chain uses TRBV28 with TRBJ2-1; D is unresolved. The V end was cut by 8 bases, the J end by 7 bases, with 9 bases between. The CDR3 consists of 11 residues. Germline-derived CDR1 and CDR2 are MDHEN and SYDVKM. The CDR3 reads CASGILNEQFF. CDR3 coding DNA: TGTGCCAGCGGAATACTAAATGAGCAGTTCTTC. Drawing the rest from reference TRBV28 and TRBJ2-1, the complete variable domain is DVKVTQSSRYLVKRTGEKVFLECVQDMDHENMFWYRQDPGLGLRLIYFSYDVKMKEKGDIPEGYSVSREKKERFSLILESASTNQTSMYLCASGILNEQFFGPGTRLTVL.

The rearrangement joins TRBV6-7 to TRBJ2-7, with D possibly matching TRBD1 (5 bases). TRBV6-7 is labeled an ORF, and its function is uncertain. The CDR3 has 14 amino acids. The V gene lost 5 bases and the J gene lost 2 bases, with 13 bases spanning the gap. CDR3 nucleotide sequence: TGTGCCAGCAGTATCAGGGCCGATACCTACGAGCAGTACTTC. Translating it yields CASSIRADTYEQYF.

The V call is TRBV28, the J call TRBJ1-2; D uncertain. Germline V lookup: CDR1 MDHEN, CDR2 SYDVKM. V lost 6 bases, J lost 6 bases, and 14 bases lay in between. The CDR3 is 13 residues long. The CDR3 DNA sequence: TGTGCCAGCAGACCAATTGGGCTCGATGGCTACACCTTC. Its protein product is CASRPIGLDGYTF.

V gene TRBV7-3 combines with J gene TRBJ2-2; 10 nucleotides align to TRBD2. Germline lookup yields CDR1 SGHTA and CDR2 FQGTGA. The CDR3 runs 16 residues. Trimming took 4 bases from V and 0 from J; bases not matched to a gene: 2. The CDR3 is CASSSLAGANTGELFF. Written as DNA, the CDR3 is TGTGCCAGCAGCTCCCTAGCGGGGGCGAACACCGGGGAGCTGTTTTTT.

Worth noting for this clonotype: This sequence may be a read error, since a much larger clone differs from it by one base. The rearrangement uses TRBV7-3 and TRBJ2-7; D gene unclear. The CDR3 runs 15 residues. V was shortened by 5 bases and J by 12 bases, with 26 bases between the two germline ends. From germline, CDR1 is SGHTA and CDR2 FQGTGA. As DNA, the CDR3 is TGTGCCAGCAGCCTAGATGGACGGTTCTCGGAGACCCGGTACTTC. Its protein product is CASSLDGRFSETRYF. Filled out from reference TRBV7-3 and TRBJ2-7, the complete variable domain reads GAGVSQTPSNKVTEKGKYVELRCDPISGHTALYWYRQSLGQGPEFLIYFQGTGAADDSGLPNDRFFAVRPEGSVSTLKIQRTERGDSAVYLCASSLDGRFSETRYFGPGTRLTVT.

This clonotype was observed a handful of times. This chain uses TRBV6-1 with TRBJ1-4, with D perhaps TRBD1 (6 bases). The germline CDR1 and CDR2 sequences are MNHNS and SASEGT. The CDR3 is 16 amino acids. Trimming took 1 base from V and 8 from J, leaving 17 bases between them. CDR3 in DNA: TGTGCCAGCAGTGAAGTATCGTGGAAGGGGGTCGAAAAACTGTTTTTT. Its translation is CASSEVSWKGVEKLFF.

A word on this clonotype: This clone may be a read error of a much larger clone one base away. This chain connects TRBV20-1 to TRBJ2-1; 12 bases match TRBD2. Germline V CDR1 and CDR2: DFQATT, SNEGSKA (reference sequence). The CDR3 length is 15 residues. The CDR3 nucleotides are TGCAGTGCTAGCCCGACTAGCGGGGGCTACAATGAGCAGGTCTTC. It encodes CSASPTSGGYNEQVF.

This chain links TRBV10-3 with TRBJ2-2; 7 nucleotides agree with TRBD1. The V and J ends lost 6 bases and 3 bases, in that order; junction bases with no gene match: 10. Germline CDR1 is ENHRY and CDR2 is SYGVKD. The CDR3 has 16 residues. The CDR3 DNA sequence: TGTGCCATCAGCCCCGACAGGGTAAAGTACACCGGGGAGCTGTTTTTT. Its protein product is CAISPDRVKYTGELFF.

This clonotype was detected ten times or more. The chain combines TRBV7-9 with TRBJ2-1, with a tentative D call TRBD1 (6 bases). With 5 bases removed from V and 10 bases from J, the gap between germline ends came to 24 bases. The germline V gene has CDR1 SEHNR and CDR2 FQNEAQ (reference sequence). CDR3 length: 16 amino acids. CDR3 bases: TGTGCCAGCAGCCCCCTGGGCAGGGGTAATCCGCAAGAGCAGTTCTTC. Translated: CASSPLGRGNPQEQFF.

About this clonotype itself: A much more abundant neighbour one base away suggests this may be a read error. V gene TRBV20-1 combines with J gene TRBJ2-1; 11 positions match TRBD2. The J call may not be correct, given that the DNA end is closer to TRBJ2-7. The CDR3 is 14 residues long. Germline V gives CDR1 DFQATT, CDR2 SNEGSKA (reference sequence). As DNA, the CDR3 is TGCAGTGCCACCCTAGCGGGGGGTTACAATGAGCAGTACTTC. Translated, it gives CSATLAGGYNEQYF.

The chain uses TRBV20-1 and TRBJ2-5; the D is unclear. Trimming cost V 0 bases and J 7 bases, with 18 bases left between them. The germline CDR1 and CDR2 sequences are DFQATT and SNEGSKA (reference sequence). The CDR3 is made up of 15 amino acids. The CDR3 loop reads CSAREMGQFRGTQYF. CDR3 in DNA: TGCAGTGCTAGAGAGATGGGTCAGTTTCGCGGGACCCAGTACTTC.

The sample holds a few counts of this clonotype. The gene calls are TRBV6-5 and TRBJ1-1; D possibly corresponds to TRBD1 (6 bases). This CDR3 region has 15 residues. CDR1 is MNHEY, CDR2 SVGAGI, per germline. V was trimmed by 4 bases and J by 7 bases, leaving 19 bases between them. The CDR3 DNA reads TGTGCCAGCAGTTTTGGGGTACAGGGCCGAATTGAAGCTTTCTTT. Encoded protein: CASSFGVQGRIEAFF.

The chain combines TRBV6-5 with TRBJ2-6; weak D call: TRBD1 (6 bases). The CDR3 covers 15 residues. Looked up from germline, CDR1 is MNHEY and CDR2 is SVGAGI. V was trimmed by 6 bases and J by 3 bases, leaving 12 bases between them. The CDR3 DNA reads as TGTGCCAGCAGCTCAACAGGGAATGGGGCCAACGTCCTGACTTTC. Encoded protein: CASSSTGNGANVLTF.

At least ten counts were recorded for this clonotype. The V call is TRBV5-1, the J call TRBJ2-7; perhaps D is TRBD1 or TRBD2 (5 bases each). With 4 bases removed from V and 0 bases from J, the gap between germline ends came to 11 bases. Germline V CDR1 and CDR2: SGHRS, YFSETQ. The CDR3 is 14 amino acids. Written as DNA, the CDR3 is TGCGCCAGCAGCCTGAGGGACGCCTCCTACGAGCAGTACTTC. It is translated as CASSLRDASYEQYF.

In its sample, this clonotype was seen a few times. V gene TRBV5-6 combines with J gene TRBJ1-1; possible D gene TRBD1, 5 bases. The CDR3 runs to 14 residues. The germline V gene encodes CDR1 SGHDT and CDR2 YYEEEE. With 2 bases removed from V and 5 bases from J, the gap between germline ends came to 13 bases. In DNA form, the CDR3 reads TGTGCCAGCAGCTTTGGAGGGGTAAGGACTGAAGCTTTCTTT. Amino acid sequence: CASSFGGVRTEAFF. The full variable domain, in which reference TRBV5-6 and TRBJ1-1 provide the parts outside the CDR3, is DAGVTQSPTHLIKTRGQQVTLRCSPKSGHDTVSWYQQALGQGPQFIFQYYEEEERQRGNFPDRFSGHQFPNYSSELNVNALLLGDSALYLCASSFGGVRTEAFFGQGTRLTVV.